The rows below give T cell receptor beta chains drawn from one sample of a study of blood T cell repertoires in COVID-19. Only in-frame clones appear in the TCRdb table, and some are missing; sequencing was by immunoSEQ multiplex PCR. The data hold 280,000 or so clones, with 86% observed a single time. Sequencing input: peripheral blood. The receptor source for this set is a woman aged 25-40 years who had recovered from COVID-19. The CDR3 runs from the conserved cysteine through the conserved F or W. D genes are given only for firm matches. The size of a clone is reported for some rows only, either as once, few or many, or as a class for expanded clones.

clone_size j_call v_call d_call cdr3_aa cdr3_nt
once TRBJ2-1 TRBV7-3 . CASSLSDSPEQFF TGTGCCAGCAGCTTAAGTGATAGTCCTGAGCAGTTCTTC
. TRBJ2-5 TRBV13 TRBD2 CATNFGGIETQYF TGTGCCACCAATTTCGGGGGGATTGAGACCCAGTACTTC
. TRBJ1-2 TRBV19 . CASIPTGGSYGYTF TGTGCCAGTATCCCGACGGGGGGGAGCTATGGCTACACCTTC
. TRBJ1-6 TRBV7-9 . CASSLNQANSPLHF TGTGCCAGCAGCTTAAACCAGGCGAATTCACCCCTCCACTTT
. TRBJ2-7 TRBV29-1 TRBD2 CSVLSSGTHEQYF TGCAGCGTTTTATCTAGCGGGACCCACGAGCAGTACTTC
. TRBJ1-5 TRBV6-5 . CASMRGDNQPQHF TGTGCCAGCATGCGCGGCGACAATCAGCCCCAGCATTTT
few TRBJ2-2 TRBV27 . CASSLRSMNTGELFF TGTGCCAGCAGTTTGCGGAGCATGAACACCGGGGAGCTGTTTTTT
. TRBJ2-3 TRBV4-1 TRBD2 CASSQEISGVTQYF TGCGCCAGCAGCCAAGAGATTAGCGGGGTTACGCAGTATTTT
. TRBJ2-5 TRBV10-3 TRBD2 CAISDRTSGETQYF TGTGCCATCAGTGACCGGACTAGCGGGGAGACCCAGTACTTC
. TRBJ2-3 TRBV5-1 . CASSSPAVTDTQYF TGCGCCAGCAGCTCCCCTGCGGTCACAGATACGCAGTATTTT
. TRBJ1-1 TRBV27 . CASSGSLKAFF TGTGCCAGCAGCGGGTCATTAAAAGCTTTCTTT
. TRBJ1-5 TRBV19 . CASRRQGWEPQHF TGTGCCAGTAGACGGCAGGGGTGGGAGCCCCAGCATTTT
. TRBJ1-4 TRBV28 . CASSPQGGANEKLFF TGTGCCAGCAGTCCCCAAGGGGGAGCTAATGAAAAACTGTTTTTT
. TRBJ2-7 TRBV2 . CASSDRDGFLYEQYF TGTGCCAGCAGCGACAGAGATGGTTTCCTCTACGAGCAGTACTTC
. TRBJ2-3 TRBV7-2 . CASSFSRVTDTQYF TGTGCCAGCAGCTTTAGCAGGGTCACAGATACGCAGTATTTT
. TRBJ2-7 TRBV6-2/TRBV6-3 . CASSLGASPYEQYF TGTGCCAGCAGTTTGGGGGCTAGTCCCTACGAGCAGTACTTC
. TRBJ2-1 TRBV27 TRBD2 CASSRTSGGVNEQFF TGTGCCAGCAGTCGGACTAGCGGGGGAGTCAATGAGCAGTTCTTC
. TRBJ2-1 TRBV7-2 . CASSLGQRNEQFF TGTGCCAGCAGCTTAGGACAGCGCAATGAGCAGTTCTTC
. TRBJ1-3 TRBV13 . CASSFRGSGNTIYF TGTGCCAGCAGCTTCAGGGGCTCTGGAAACACCATATATTTT
. TRBJ2-2 TRBV4-2 TRBD2 CASSQVGSGRTGELFF TGTGCCAGCAGCCAAGTAGGTAGCGGGAGGACCGGGGAGCTGTTTTTT
. TRBJ1-2 TRBV7-9 TRBD1 CASSLEGQAYYGYTF TGTGCCAGCAGCTTAGAGGGACAGGCCTACTATGGCTACACCTTC
few TRBJ2-3 TRBV7-6 . CASSLAGASTDTQYF TGTGCCAGCAGCTTAGCGGGAGCTAGCACAGATACGCAGTATTTT
. TRBJ2-6 TRBV15 . CATSNAVNSGANVLTF TGTGCCACCAGCAACGCAGTGAACTCTGGGGCCAACGTCCTGACTTTC
few TRBJ2-5 TRBV7-9 . CASSRSGQETQYF TGTGCCAGCAGCCGCTCGGGGCAAGAGACCCAGTACTTC
. TRBJ2-5 TRBV5-4 TRBD2 CASSLLASGSPETQYF TGTGCCAGCAGCTTGTTGGCTAGCGGGAGTCCGGAGACCCAGTACTTC
. TRBJ1-2 TRBV4-3 TRBD1 CASSQSRLDRVDGYTF TGCGCCAGCAGCCAATCCCGTTTGGACAGGGTGGATGGCTACACCTTC
. TRBJ2-1 TRBV24-1 TRBD1 CATSDPGQLYNEQFF TGTGCCACCAGTGACCCGGGACAGTTATACAATGAGCAGTTCTTC
. TRBJ1-1 TRBV5-5 . CASSLSTEAFF TGTGCCAGCAGCTTGTCTACTGAAGCTTTCTTT
. TRBJ2-6 TRBV19 . CASSTGSGANVLTF TGTGCCAGTAGCACAGGGTCTGGGGCCAACGTCCTGACTTTC
. TRBJ2-1 TRBV5-1 TRBD2 CASSSTGTSGSNEQFF TGCGCCAGCAGCTCAACCGGGACTAGCGGGAGTAATGAGCAGTTCTTC
once TRBJ2-1 TRBV21-1 . CASSKMGGGGFWPINNEQFF TGTGCCAGCAGCAAAATGGGTGGTGGAGGTTTTTGGCCCATTAACAATGAGCAGTTCTTC
. TRBJ2-5 TRBV7-9 TRBD2 CASSLLGGETQYF TGTGCCAGCAGCTTATTGGGGGGGGAGACCCAGTACTTC
few TRBJ2-2 TRBV19 TRBD1 CASSESGTGGTGELFF TGTGCCAGCTCCGAATCCGGGACAGGGGGCACCGGGGAGCTGTTTTTT
. TRBJ2-5 TRBV10-3 TRBD1 CAISEVKGQGTETQYF TGTGCCATCTCTGAAGTGAAGGGACAGGGGACAGAGACCCAGTACTTC
. TRBJ2-5 TRBV18 TRBD2 CASSPVAGWSAETQYF TGTGCCAGCTCACCAGTAGCGGGATGGTCGGCGGAGACCCAGTACTTC
. TRBJ2-6 TRBV3-1/TRBV3-2 . CASSLSGANVLTF TGTGCCAGCAGTCTCTCTGGGGCCAACGTCCTGACTTTC
. TRBJ2-1 TRBV7-2 . CASSLIATGSYNEQFF TGTGCCAGCAGCTTAATCGCAACGGGATCCTACAATGAGCAGTTCTTC
. TRBJ2-3 TRBV2 . CASSVEPNPQYF TGTGCCAGCAGCGTAGAGCCAAACCCGCAGTATTTT
. TRBJ2-2 TRBV7-7 TRBD2 CASSPTPYSAGGGTGELFF TGTGCTAGCAGCCCTACTCCATACTCCGCGGGAGGGGGCACCGGGGAGCTGTTTTTT
. TRBJ1-3 TRBV7-2 TRBD1 CASSLVGTGNSGNTIYF TGTGCCAGCAGCTTAGTCGGGACAGGAAACTCTGGAAACACCATATATTTT
. TRBJ1-2 TRBV5-4 TRBD1 CASSFRDRGLGYTF TGTGCCAGCAGCTTCCGGGACAGGGGTTTGGGCTACACCTTC
. TRBJ1-4 TRBV6-2/TRBV6-3 . CASSYSATTNEKLFF TGTGCCAGCAGTTACTCGGCCACAACTAATGAAAAACTGTTTTTT
. TRBJ2-1 TRBV5-1 . CASSSPTGFYNEQFF TGCGCCAGCAGCTCTCCCACCGGGTTTTACAATGAGCAGTTCTTC
. TRBJ2-1 TRBV3-1/TRBV3-2 TRBD1 CASSKGGQGLDEQFF TGTGCCAGCAGCAAGGGGGGACAGGGGCTAGATGAGCAGTTCTTC
. TRBJ1-1 TRBV2 . CASSPGAAVGTEAFF TGTGCCAGCAGTCCGGGAGCGGCGGTGGGGACTGAAGCTTTCTTT
. TRBJ2-6 TRBV6-5 . CASSYSKRAGANVLTF TGTGCCAGCAGTTACTCGAAGAGAGCTGGGGCCAACGTCCTGACTTTC
. TRBJ2-3 TRBV20-1 . CSASRASGTDTQYF TGCAGTGCTAGTCGGGCTAGCGGCACAGATACGCAGTATTTT
. TRBJ2-3 TRBV9 . CASSVGGSSSTDTQYF TGTGCCAGCAGCGTAGGGGGCAGTTCTAGCACAGATACGCAGTATTTT
. TRBJ2-3 TRBV10-3 TRBD2 CAISDTASGPADTQYF TGTGCCATCAGTGACACGGCTAGCGGGCCGGCAGATACGCAGTATTTT
once TRBJ2-3 TRBV27 . CASSDVATTDTQYF TGTGCCAGCAGTGACGTAGCGACCACAGATACGCAGTATTTT
. TRBJ1-5 TRBV6-5 TRBD1 CASSDDRASNQPQHF TGTGCCAGCAGCGATGACAGGGCGAGCAATCAGCCCCAGCATTTT
. TRBJ1-6 TRBV3-1/TRBV3-2 . CASSPARVFNSPLHF TGTGCCAGCAGCCCAGCGCGGGTGTTTAATTCACCCCTCCACTTT
. TRBJ1-3 TRBV5-1 . CASSEQGGNTIYF TGCGCCAGCAGTGAACAGGGAGGAAACACCATATATTTT